The 32 T cell receptor beta chains below come from one sample, sequenced in a study of TET2 disruption in CD19-targeted CAR T cells. Treatment of the sample: autologous CTL019 cells: CD19 CAR with 4-1BB and CD3 zeta domains. Their specific antigens are unknown. Generated by immunoSEQ multiplex PCR, the TCRdb table keeps only in-frame clones and is missing some. This repertoire comprises tens of thousands of clones; its ten largest clones make up less than 2%. Sequences were derived from CD8- CAR+ T cells sorted from cultured blood T cells, sampled for CD19 CAR T cell therapy. The subset was: CD8-negative CAR-positive T cells from the infusion product. The origin of the receptors is a man between 65 and 85 years old with chronic lymphocytic leukemia.

Points on this clone: The CDR3 is cut off 3 residues early in the read; its end comes from the germline J gene. J is TRBJ1-6 and V is TRBV6-4; tentative D call: TRBD1 (6 bases). The CDR3 covers 14 residues. V lost 5 bases and J 8 bases, leaving 13 bases between the germline ends. Germline CDR1 reads MRHNA; CDR2 reads SNTAGT. The sequenced CDR3 bases are TGTGCCAGCAGTTCACAGGGAGAGGATTCACCC. Protein: CASSSQGEDSP. The whole CDR3 sequence reads CASSSQGEDSPLHF.

A note on this clone: The read stops 3 residues short of the end of the CDR3; the missing end is completed from the germline J gene. The V gene is TRBV14, the J gene TRBJ2-1, with D perhaps matching TRBD1 (6 bases). Trimming cost V 1 base and J 4 bases, with 17 bases left between them. Germline V lookup: CDR1 SGHDN, CDR2 FVKESK. The CDR3 covers 17 residues. CDR3 region: CASSQAVLDRDYNEQFF. The sequenced part of the CDR3 DNA is TGTGCCAGCAGCCAAGCCGTTTTGGACAGAGATTACAATGAG. Using reference TRBV14 and TRBJ2-1 for the parts outside the CDR3, the full variable domain is EAGVTQFPSHSVIEKGQTVTLRCDPISGHDNLYWYRRVMGKEIKFLLHFVKESKQDESGMPNNRFLAERTGGTYSTLKVQPAELEDSGVYFCASSQAVLDRDYNEQFFGPGTRLTVL.

On this clone: The missing CDR3 end, 3 residues past where the read stops, is filled in from the germline J gene. This sequence joins TRBV4-1 and TRBJ2-7, with TRBD1 matching 11 bases. The CDR3 is made up of 15 amino acids. The ends lost 3 bases at V and 5 bases at J; junction bases unmatched: 6. Germline loops: CDR1 MGHRA, CDR2 YSYEKL. The part of the CDR3 DNA that was read is TGCGCCAGCAGCCAGACGGGGACAGGGGGGCACGAG. Amino acid sequence: CASSQTGTGGHE. The full CDR3 reads CASSQTGTGGHEQYF.

Comment on this clone: The observed sequence ends 3 residues before the CDR3 terminus, with the missing tail filled in from the germline J gene. The chain combines TRBV12-3 or TRBV12-4 with TRBJ1-1; 7 bases are a match to TRBD1. V shed 2 bases, J shed 3 bases, and the junction held 6 bases outside the gene matches. This CDR3 contains 15 residues. The CDR3 region is CASSLSVTGYTEAFF. CDR3 DNA (partial): TGTGCCAGCAGTTTATCCGTGACAGGGTACACTGAA.

A remark on this clone: The CDR3 goes on 3 residues after the read ends, and that part is filled in from the germline J gene. The chain has TRBV5-8 and TRBJ2-2, with D possibly matching TRBD2 (5 bases). Trimming cost V 4 bases and J 4 bases, with 14 bases left between them. The germline CDR1 and CDR2 sequences are SGHTS and YDEGEE. The CDR3 is 15 amino acids. The CDR3 DNA, read in part, is TGTGCCAGCAGCCTTACTAGTTGGGGCACCGGGGAG. Translating gives CASSLTSWGTGE. The full-length CDR3 reads as CASSLTSWGTGELFF. Based on the CDR3 plus reference TRBV5-8 and TRBJ2-2, the full variable domain is EAGVTQSPTHLIKTRGQQATLRCSPISGHTSVYWYQQALGLGLQFLLWYDEGEERNRGNFPPRFSGRQFPNYSSELNVNALELEDSALYLCASSLTSWGTGELFFGEGSRLTVL.

A word on this clone: Relative to the germline gene, one junction end is altered; a read error may explain this. The CDR3 goes on 3 residues after the read ends, and that part is filled in from the germline J gene. The J gene is TRBJ1-5, the V gene TRBV7-2, with a tentative D call TRBD1 (6 bases). This CDR3 region has 13 residues. The germline V gene has CDR1 SGHTA and CDR2 FQGNSA. The chain's CDR3 is CASSIRGNRPQHF. CDR3 DNA (partial): TGTGCCAGCAGCATCAGGGGAAATCGGCCC.

With respect to this clone: The missing CDR3 end, 3 residues past where the read stops, is filled in from the germline J gene. The rearrangement uses TRBV5-1 and TRBJ2-3; 9 bases are a match to TRBD2. The ends lost 4 bases at V and 4 bases at J; junction bases unmatched: 10. The CDR3 has 16 amino acids. The germline V gene encodes CDR1 SGHRS and CDR2 YFSETQ. The CDR3 loop reads CASSRGASGVADTQYF. The part of the CDR3 DNA that was read is TGCGCCAGCAGCCGAGGGGCTAGCGGGGTCGCAGATACG.

A note on this clone: The junction does not match germline at one end; this may be a read error. The missing CDR3 end, 3 residues past where the read stops, is filled in from the germline J gene. Other nucleotide sequences from this sample produce the same CDR3. The chain carries TRBV7-2 and TRBJ1-3; D possibly corresponds to TRBD1 (6 bases). Germline-derived CDR1 and CDR2 are SGHTA and FQGNSA. The length of the CDR3 is 14 residues. Incomplete CDR3 DNA: TGTGCCAGCTACAGGGCCGGCTCTGGAAACACT. Amino acid sequence: CASYRAGSGNT. The complete CDR3 reads CASYRAGSGNTIYF.

Concerning this clone itself: The CDR3 is cut off 3 residues early in the read; its end comes from the germline J gene. The chain carries TRBV30 and TRBJ2-4, with D possibly being TRBD1 (6 bases). This CDR3 comprises 18 residues. Germline loops: CDR1 GTSNPN, CDR2 SVGIG (reference sequence). The CDR3: CAWSFDLHRAGANQPQYF. The covered CDR3 bases are TGTGCCTGGAGTTTTGACCTACATCGTGCAGGGGCCAATCAGCCT.

Concerning this clone itself: The CDR3 end falls 3 residues outside the read, so it is completed with the germline J gene. The J gene is TRBJ1-4, the V gene TRBV20-1; D is possibly TRBD1 (6 bases). CDR3 length: 13 residues. Germline V gene lookup returns CDR1 DFQATT and CDR2 SNEGSKA (reference sequence). Partial CDR3 DNA: TGCAGTGCTAGAGCACAGGGAGCCTCACCA. This sequence encodes CSARAQGASP. The complete CDR3 reads CSARAQGASPLFF.

With regard to this clone: The observed sequence ends 3 residues before the CDR3 terminus, with the missing tail filled in from the germline J gene. This sample also contains other DNA sequences that code for the same CDR3. This rearrangement joins TRBV6-2 or TRBV6-3 to TRBJ1-3; D might be TRBD1 (6 bases). This CDR3 is 14 amino acids long. The germline V gene encodes CDR1 MNHEY and CDR2 SVGEGT. CDR3 DNA, as far as it was read: TGTGCCAGCAGTGCGGAACTAGCGGGGGCCTCA. Translated, it gives CASSAELAGAS. The full CDR3 protein reads CASSAELAGASIYF.

Regarding this clone: The CDR3 extends 3 residues past the end of the read, so its final part is completed from the germline J gene. V gene TRBV7-3 combines with J gene TRBJ1-2; D not certain. This CDR3 contains 13 residues. Trimming shortened V by 3 bases and J by 6 bases, and 11 bases separated the two germline ends. The germline gives CDR1 SGHTA, CDR2 FQGTGA. Partial CDR3 DNA: TGTGCCAGCAGCTTCTATCCCGGGGATGGC. This gives the protein CASSFYPGDG. The CDR3, in full, reads CASSFYPGDGYTF.

As to this clone: The read falls 3 residues short of the CDR3 end, and the missing part is taken from the germline J gene. The genes are TRBV15 and TRBJ2-1; 10 positions match TRBD1. This CDR3 is 18 amino acids long. V lost 0 bases to trimming and J lost 2 bases; unmatched junction nucleotides: 7. CDR1 LNHNV and CDR2 YYDKDF come from the germline V gene (reference sequence). The covered CDR3 bases are TGTGCCACCAGCAGAGATCCGGGACAGGGGAGTCCCTACAATGAG. Its translation: CATSRDPGQGSPYNE. The whole CDR3 protein is CATSRDPGQGSPYNEQFF.

About this clone itself: Read data end 3 residues before the CDR3 end; the end is taken from the germline J gene. This chain connects TRBV18 to TRBJ1-2, with 8 nucleotides matching TRBD1. The CDR3 contains 19 residues. CDR1 KGHSH and CDR2 LQKENI come from the germline V gene. V dropped 0 bases and J dropped 0; count of bases not matched to a gene: 12. CDR3 DNA (partial): TGTGCCAGCTCACCACCAGGGTCGGCAGGGGGCAATTCTAACTATGGC. This encodes CASSPPGSAGGNSNYG. The CDR3 reads in full as CASSPPGSAGGNSNYGYTF.

As concerns this clone: The observed sequence ends 3 residues before the CDR3 terminus, with the missing tail filled in from the germline J gene. The rearrangement links TRBV7-9 to TRBJ2-5, with D tentatively TRBD2 (7 bases). CDR3 size: 14 residues. Trimming cost V 5 bases and J 5 bases, with 15 bases left between them. Germline V CDR1 and CDR2: SEHNR, FQNEAQ (reference sequence). The sequenced CDR3 bases are TGTGCCAGCAGCCGAGGGGGAGGGACGGAGACC. Its protein product is CASSRGGGTET. The full CDR3 protein is CASSRGGGTETQYF.

Points on this clone: The read terminates 3 residues ahead of where the CDR3 ends, so the germline J gene completes it. The V and J genes are TRBV5-1 and TRBJ2-3; weak D call: TRBD1 (5 bases). The CDR3 spans 17 residues. Germline CDR1 reads SGHRS; CDR2 reads YFSETQ. This CDR3 is CASSLDPGLNGNQPQYF. CDR3 DNA, as far as it was read: TGCGCCAGCAGCTTGGATCCAGGGTTAAACGGCAATCAGCCG.

As for this clone: The read terminates 3 residues before the CDR3 end, so the remaining end is supplied by the germline J gene. V gene TRBV28 combines with J gene TRBJ1-3, with D possibly matching TRBD1 (5 bases). The CDR3 contains 16 residues. CDR1 is MDHEN, CDR2 SYDVKM, per germline. Trimming stripped 5 bases from V and 4 bases from J, with 18 bases between. CDR3 DNA (partial): TGTGCCAGCAGTAAATCCCCCGGGGGGAAGGGAAACACC. It codes for CASSKSPGGKGNT. The CDR3 reads in full as CASSKSPGGKGNTIYF.

Remarks on this clone: The read terminates 3 residues before the CDR3 end, so the remaining end is supplied by the germline J gene. This chain uses TRBV11-2 with TRBJ2-3; 9 bases are shared with TRBD1. The junction had 7 bases not matched to a gene; V was cut back by 5 bases and J by 4 bases. Germline lookup yields CDR1 SGHAT and CDR2 FQNNGV. CDR3 length: 15 residues. The part of the CDR3 DNA that was read is TGTGCCAGCAGCACGTACAGGGGGCGGGCAGATACG. It is translated as CASSTYRGRADT. The CDR3, in full, reads CASSTYRGRADTQYF.

To note about this clone: The read halts 3 residues ahead of the CDR3 end, with the missing end drawn from the germline J gene. Distinct nucleotide sequences in the sample also encode this CDR3. The rearrangement links TRBV11-2 to TRBJ1-1; TRBD1 matches at 8 bases. The CDR3 loop spans 14 amino acids. Germline V gene data show CDR1 as SGHAT and CDR2 as FQNNGV. V gave up 3 bases and J gave up 2 bases; unmatched junction bases: 2. The CDR3 here is CASSFGQGNTEAFF. Incomplete CDR3 DNA: TGTGCCAGCAGCTTTGGACAGGGTAACACTGAA.

On this clone: The read ends 3 residues before the CDR3 terminus; that terminus is restored from the germline J gene. The chain is built from TRBV7-9 and TRBJ1-2; perhaps TRBD1 as D (6 bases). The germline V gene encodes CDR1 SEHNR and CDR2 FQNEAQ (reference sequence). The CDR3 consists of 14 residues. CDR3 region: CAEASTGFENDYTF. The sequenced CDR3 bases are TGTGCCGAGGCATCAACAGGGTTTGAGAACGAC.

Worth noting for this clone: From the germline J gene comes the end of the CDR3, since the read stops 3 residues before it. The chain couples TRBV18 to TRBJ1-1, with D maybe TRBD1 (6 bases). The CDR3 has 17 amino acids. Germline V gene data show CDR1 as KGHSH and CDR2 as LQKENI. Incomplete CDR3 DNA: TGTGCCAGCTCACCGCGGGGACTAGCGGGGGGACAAGAGACA. Translation gives CASSPRGLAGGQET. The whole CDR3 region reads CASSPRGLAGGQETAFF.

Concerning this clone itself: At one end, the junction sequence differs from germline, possibly due to a read error. The read finishes 3 residues shy of the CDR3 end, and the germline J gene is used to complete it. The chain carries TRBV7-9 and TRBJ1-6; D gene uncertain. Germline assignment: CDR1 SEHNR and CDR2 FQNEAQ (reference sequence). The CDR3 runs to 13 residues. CDR3 sequence: CSSSLAGNSPLHF. The sequenced CDR3 bases are TGTTCCAGCAGCTTAGCCGGGAATTCACCC.

On this clone itself: Read sequence stops 3 residues before the CDR3 end, and the germline J gene provides the missing end. The chain recombines TRBV5-1 with TRBJ2-4, with 9 bases that match TRBD2. CDR1 is SGHRS and CDR2 is YFSETQ in the germline V gene. The CDR3 is made up of 16 amino acids. CDR3 amino acids: CASSTTGGLAQETQYF. The sequenced CDR3 bases are TGCGCCAGCAGCACAACGGGGGGACTAGCCCAAGAGACT.

About this clone itself: The sequenced fragment ends 3 residues before the CDR3 boundary, so the rest is inferred from the germline J gene. The gene calls are TRBV14 and TRBJ2-4; TRBD1 agrees at 8 bases. CDR3 length equals 13 residues. CDR1 and CDR2 (germline): SGHDN, FVKESK. CDR3 protein: CASSPRTGRGQYF. Incomplete CDR3 DNA: TGTGCCAGCAGCCCGAGGACAGGGAGAGGT.

Concerning this clone itself: Sequencing ends 3 residues short of the CDR3 end; the germline J gene provides the rest. The chain links TRBV7-3 to TRBJ2-2, with 7 positions matching TRBD2. The V and J ends lost 5 bases and 1 base, in that order; junction bases with no gene match: 7. Germline loops: CDR1 SGHTA, CDR2 FQGTGA. This CDR3 contains 16 residues. The sequenced part of the CDR3 DNA is TGTGCCAGCAGCCCGCCCGGGGGGAAGAACACCGGGGAG. Translating it yields CASSPPGGKNTGE. The whole CDR3 sequence reads CASSPPGGKNTGELFF. Filled out from reference TRBV7-3 and TRBJ2-2, the complete variable domain reads GAGVSQTPSNKVTEKGKYVELRCDPISGHTALYWYRQSLGQGPEFLIYFQGTGAADDSGLPNDRFFAVRPEGSVSTLKIQRTERGDSAVYLCASSPPGGKNTGELFFGEGSRLTVL.

Details on this clone: The CDR3 goes on 3 residues after the read ends, and that part is filled in from the germline J gene. V usage is TRBV18 and J usage is TRBJ2-4; the match to TRBD1 covers 10 bases. CDR1 is KGHSH and CDR2 is LQKENI in the germline V gene. The CDR3 has 16 residues. The sequenced part of the CDR3 DNA is TGTGCCAGCTCACATTCCGGGACAGGGGTCGGCCAGCCT. It specifies CASSHSGTGVGQP. The CDR3 as a whole reads CASSHSGTGVGQPQYF.

To note about this clone: Read data end 3 residues before the CDR3 end; the end is taken from the germline J gene. The gene calls are TRBV10-3 and TRBJ1-2; weak D call: TRBD1 (5 bases). Germline lookup yields CDR1 ENHRY and CDR2 SYGVKD. This CDR3 has 16 amino acids. CDR3: CAISESRAGLGNDYTF. The CDR3 bases that were read are TGTGCCATCAGTGAAAGTAGAGCGGGACTAGGCAATGAC.

Note on this clone: The junction does not match germline at one end; this may be a read error. The DNA ends 3 residues before the CDR3 does, and the rest of the CDR3 is filled in from the germline J gene. The gene calls are TRBV20-1 and TRBJ2-3, with D maybe TRBD1 (5 bases). The germline V gene encodes CDR1 DFQATT and CDR2 SNEGSKA (reference sequence). The CDR3 is 15 residues long. The CDR3 is CSARDPFETTGTQYF. CDR3 DNA, as far as it was read: TGCAGTGCTAGAGACCCCTTTGAGACCACAGGTACG.

Worth noting for this clone: With the read ending 3 residues before the CDR3 end, the germline J gene is used to fill in that end. The V and J genes are TRBV5-1 and TRBJ1-2, with 7 nucleotides matching TRBD1. From germline, CDR1 is SGHRS and CDR2 YFSETQ. The CDR3 sequence is 16 residues long. Trimming at V came to 2 bases and at J to 5 bases, leaving 12 bases not matched to a gene. The sequenced CDR3 bases are TGCGCCAGCAGCTTTTCCGGGACAGCATCCGATTATGGC. Its translation is CASSFSGTASDYG. The complete CDR3 reads CASSFSGTASDYGYTF.

Its frequency marks this clone as medium-sized (0.01 to 0.1%). From the germline J gene comes the end of the CDR3, since the read stops 3 residues before it. The chain couples TRBV20-1 to TRBJ2-2, with 9 bases fitting TRBD2. Looked up from germline, CDR1 is DFQATT and CDR2 is SNEGSKA (reference sequence). The trim removed 1 base at V and 1 base at J, leaving 4 bases unmatched. The CDR3 sequence is 16 residues long. CDR3 region: CSARGGSGGNTGELFF. CDR3 DNA (partial): TGCAGTGCTAGAGGGGGTAGCGGGGGGAACACCGGGGAG.

For this clone: The read terminates 3 residues ahead of where the CDR3 ends, so the germline J gene completes it. The rearrangement uses TRBV20-1 and TRBJ2-1; perhaps TRBD2 as D (6 bases). V shed 6 bases and J shed 8 bases, with 26 bases lying between them. The CDR3 loop spans 16 amino acids. The V gene's germline CDR1 is DFQATT and CDR2 SNEGSKA (reference sequence). CDR3 DNA, as far as it was read: TGCAGTGCAGAGGAGGCCCTAGCGCTGGGCCCCGATGAG. Translated, it gives CSAEEALALGPDE. From start to end, the CDR3 is CSAEEALALGPDEQFF.

A word on this clone: The read stops 3 residues short of the end of the CDR3; the missing end is completed from the germline J gene. The chain joins TRBV5-1 to TRBJ2-5, with D possibly TRBD1 on 5 matching bases. The CDR3 is 13 residues long. V was shortened by 4 bases and J by 2 bases, with 9 bases between the two germline ends. From germline, CDR1 is SGHRS and CDR2 YFSETQ. This CDR3 reads CASSIGAQETQYF. The covered CDR3 bases are TGCGCCAGCAGCATTGGGGCTCAAGAGACC.